This is a list of T cell receptor beta chains from one sample in a study of blood T cells in healthy people across ages. From the 5' RACE reads, TCRdb called clonotypes with MiXCR, one entry per CDR3 protein. Among roughly 800,000 distinct CDR3 sequences, approximately 25% were seen once, and the ten largest hold 3.7%. Another study also made use of these data, one on T cells of mothers and their children.

Sequenced: blood. The receptors derive from a boy younger than 18 in good health. CDR3s include the opening cysteine and the closing phenylalanine or tryptophan. The D gene is left open where the match is weak. The size of a clone is reported for some rows only, either as once, few or many, or as a class for expanded clones.

J gene	CDR3 length	V gene	D gene	clone size	CDR3 protein	CDR3 DNA
TRBJ2-3	18	TRBV28	TRBD2	NA	CASRPTGTSGDRTDTQYF	TGTGCCAGCAGACCTACCGGGACTAGCGGGGACCGCACAGATACGCAGTATTTT
TRBJ2-5	17	TRBV21-1	NA	few	CASSKDPTGDTQETQYF	TGTGCCAGCAGCAAAGACCCGACAGGGGATACACAAGAGACCCAGTACTTC
TRBJ2-5	13	TRBV18	NA	once	CASSPDPGGTQYF	TGTGCCAGCTCACCGGATCCCGGGGGGACCCAGTACTTC
TRBJ2-5	13	TRBV20-1	NA	NA	CSARAGGMETQYF	TGCAGTGCTAGGGCAGGGGGGATGGAGACCCAGTACTTC
TRBJ2-5	12	TRBV6-2/TRBV6-3	NA	NA	CASSYGEETQYF	TGTGCCAGCAGTTACGGCGAAGAGACCCAGTACTTC
TRBJ2-7	12	TRBV13	NA	few	CASSPLFYEQYF	TGTGCCAGCAGCCCCCTTTTCTACGAGCAGTACTTC
TRBJ2-3	17	TRBV15	TRBD2	NA	CATSRDVGLASTDTQYF	TGTGCCACCAGCAGAGATGTGGGACTAGCCAGCACAGATACGCAGTATTTT
TRBJ2-5	11	TRBV27	NA	NA	CASGTQETQYF	TGTGCCAGCGGGACGCAAGAGACCCAGTACTTC
TRBJ2-1	17	TRBV20-1	TRBD2	NA	CSATKPLAGAYVDEQFF	TGCAGTGCCACGAAACCTCTAGCGGGAGCCTACGTGGATGAGCAGTTCTTC
TRBJ1-1	13	TRBV6-5	NA	few	CASSPGGHTEAFF	TGTGCCAGCTCGCCTGGGGGGCACACTGAAGCTTTCTTT
TRBJ2-1	14	TRBV9	TRBD1	few	CASSVPGTGGEQFF	TGTGCCAGCAGCGTACCTGGGACAGGAGGTGAGCAGTTCTTC
TRBJ2-1	12	TRBV29-1	NA	few	CSDTQGTNEQFF	TGCAGCGACACCCAGGGGACCAATGAGCAGTTCTTC
TRBJ1-2	13	TRBV3-1	NA	NA	CASSQVTEYGCTF	TGTGCCAGCAGCCAAGTCACAGAATATGGCTGCACCTTC
TRBJ2-5	11	TRBV2	NA	NA	CASLRLETQYF	TGTGCCAGCTTAAGGTTGGAGACCCAGTACTTC
TRBJ1-4	14	TRBV6-5	NA	NA	CASSGTDGSEKLFF	TGTGCCAGCAGTGGAACTGATGGGAGTGAAAAACTGTTTTTT
TRBJ2-3	12	TRBV20-1	NA	NA	CSAWGRTDTQYF	TGCAGTGCTTGGGGGAGGACAGATACGCAGTATTTT
TRBJ2-7	15	TRBV6-7	TRBD1	few	CASLGRDSETYEQYF	TGTGCCAGCCTCGGTCGGGACAGTGAGACCTACGAGCAGTACTTC
TRBJ2-5	12	TRBV9	NA	many	CASSVATEPQYF	TGTGCCAGCAGCGTAGCTACAGAGCCCCAGTACTTC
TRBJ2-1	16	TRBV5-6	NA	NA	CASSLAEGSGSNEQFF	TGTGCCAGCAGCTTGGCCGAGGGCTCGGGGTCGAATGAGCAGTTCTTC
TRBJ2-3	15	TRBV20-1	NA	few	CSARGLQGGADTQYF	TGCAGTGCTAGAGGTTTGCAGGGAGGAGCAGATACGCAGTATTTT
TRBJ2-2	16	TRBV7-2	TRBD2	NA	CASSPGLAGHTGELFF	TGTGCCAGCAGCCCAGGACTAGCGGGGCACACCGGGGAGCTGTTTTTT
TRBJ1-1	13	TRBV3-1	NA	few	CASSPVPGTEAFF	TGTGCCAGCAGCCCAGTCCCAGGGACTGAAGCTTTCTTT
TRBJ2-7	13	TRBV28	NA	NA	CASTRDASYEQYF	TGTGCCAGCACGCGGGATGCCTCCTACGAGCAGTACTTC
TRBJ2-2	15	TRBV29-1	TRBD2	NA	CSVEVPRGGTGELFF	TGCAGCGTTGAAGTCCCGCGGGGGGGTACCGGGGAGCTGTTTTTT
TRBJ2-5	15	TRBV4-2	TRBD1	NA	CASTMDRTGAQTQYF	TGTGCCAGCACCATGGATAGGACAGGGGCACAGACCCAATACTTC
TRBJ2-7	14	TRBV10-3	NA	few	CAISEQDSSYEQYF	TGTGCCATCAGTGAACAGGACTCCTCCTACGAGCAGTACTTC